This T cell receptor (beta chain) was identified during a study of T cell responses to AZD1222 COVID-19 vaccine. This CDR3 region has 14 residues. Germline loops: CDR1 SGDLS, CDR2 YYNGEE. V lost 5 bases and J lost 8, with 16 bases in between. Study-wide results and limits: Of spike-specific TCRs, nearly half reportedly target regions left unmutated in variants.

Sequenced by immunoSEQ multiplex PCR; TCRdb stores in-frame clones only, minus some. The data hold some 110,000 clones, with around 80% observed a single time. Worth noting for this clone: Its antigen remains unidentified.

The rearrangement uses TRBV9 and TRBJ1-4; TRBD1 might be the D (5 bases). Source: peripheral blood, taken on day 0 of AZD1222 vaccination. This clonotype was obtained from an adult in good health. DNA for the CDR3: TGTGCCAGCAGTCGGGGCAGGGTTAACGAAAAACTGTTTTTT. This sequence encodes CASSRGRVNEKLFF.